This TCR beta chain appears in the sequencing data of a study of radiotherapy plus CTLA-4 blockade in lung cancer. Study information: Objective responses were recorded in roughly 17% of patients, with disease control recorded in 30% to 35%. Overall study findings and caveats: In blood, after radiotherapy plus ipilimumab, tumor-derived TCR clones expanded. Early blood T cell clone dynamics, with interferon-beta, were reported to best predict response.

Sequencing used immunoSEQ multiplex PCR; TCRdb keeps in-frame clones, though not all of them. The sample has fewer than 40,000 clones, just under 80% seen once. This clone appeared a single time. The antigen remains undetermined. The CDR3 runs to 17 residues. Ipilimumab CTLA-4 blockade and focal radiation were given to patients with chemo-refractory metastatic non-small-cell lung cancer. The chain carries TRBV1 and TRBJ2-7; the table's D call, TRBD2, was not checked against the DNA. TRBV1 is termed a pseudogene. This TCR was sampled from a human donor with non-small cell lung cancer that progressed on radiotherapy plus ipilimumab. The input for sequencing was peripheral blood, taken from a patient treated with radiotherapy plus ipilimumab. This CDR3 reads CTSSAFPTSGGSYEQYF. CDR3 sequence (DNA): TGCACCAGCAGCGCATTTCCCACTAGCGGGGGTTCCTACGAGCAGTACTTC.